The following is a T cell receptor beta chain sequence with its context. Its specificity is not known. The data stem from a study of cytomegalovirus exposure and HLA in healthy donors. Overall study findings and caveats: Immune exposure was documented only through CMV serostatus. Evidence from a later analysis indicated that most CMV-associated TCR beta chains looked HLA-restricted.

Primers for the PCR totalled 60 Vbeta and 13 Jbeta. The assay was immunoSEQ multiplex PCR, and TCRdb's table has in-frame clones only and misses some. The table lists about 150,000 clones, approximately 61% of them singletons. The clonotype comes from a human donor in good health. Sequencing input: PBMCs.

The CDR3 DNA reads as TGTGCCAGCAGACTAGCGGGAAGCACAGATACGCAGTATTTT. This encodes CASRLAGSTDTQYF. V usage is TRBV2 and J usage is TRBJ2-3, with 10 bases lining up with TRBD2. CDR3 length equals 14 residues. Germline values: CDR1 SNHLY, CDR2 FYNNEI. After removal of 6 bases from V and 0 bases from J, the junction contained 0 bases not matched to a gene. The full variable domain, in which reference TRBV2 and TRBJ2-3 provide the parts outside the CDR3, is EPEVTQTPSHQVTQMGQEVILRCVPISNHLYFYWYRQILGQKVEFLVSFYNNEISEKSEIFDDQFSVERPDGSNFTLKIRSTKLEDSAMYFCASRLAGSTDTQYFGPGTRLTVL.